The 13 T cell receptor beta chains presented below share a single source sample, sequenced in a study of T cells after yellow fever vaccination. Using its own MiXCR run on the 5' RACE reads, TCRdb lists one record per CDR3 protein. The sample includes about 340,000 distinct CDR3 sequences, under 15% of them seen just once. The material sequenced was CD4+ T cells sorted from PBMCs, taken 15 days after the yellow fever booster vaccination. The receptors stem from a young man who received the YFV17D yellow fever vaccine.

The chain joins TRBV5-1 to TRBJ1-4; TRBD1 agrees at 11 bases. The germline CDR1 and CDR2 sequences are SGHRS and YFSETQ. This CDR3 has 15 residues. V shed 3 bases and J 7 bases; nucleotides not matched to a gene: 5. CDR3 residues: CASSSGQGAIEKLFF. The CDR3 DNA reads as TGCGCCAGCAGCTCAGGACAGGGGGCGATTGAAAAACTGTTTTTT. Full variable domain (missing parts from reference TRBV5-1 and TRBJ1-4): KAGVTQTPRYLIKTRGQQVTLSCSPISGHRSVSWYQQTPGQGLQFLFEYFSETQRNKGNFPGRFSGRQFSNSRSEMNVSTLELGDSALYLCASSSGQGAIEKLFFGSGTQLSVL.

This rearrangement joins TRBV12-3 or TRBV12-4 to TRBJ1-1, with D possibly matching TRBD1 (5 bases). CDR3 length: 15 residues. The ends were cut back, 6 bases at V and 5 bases at J, with 19 bases in the middle. CDR3 loop: CASSPGGGRMTEAFF. The CDR3 DNA reads as TGTGCCAGCAGCCCCGGGGGGGGACGGATGACTGAAGCTTTCTTT.

CDR3 protein: CASSPGGKVYGYTF. As DNA, the CDR3 is TGTGCCAGCAGCCCGGGGGGAAAGGTCTATGGCTACACCTTC. The chain has TRBV5-4 and TRBJ1-2, with a possible D match to TRBD1 (5 bases). The CDR3 is made up of 14 amino acids. CDR1 is SGHNT and CDR2 is YYREEE in the germline V gene (reference sequence). V shed 4 bases and J shed 4 bases, with 14 bases lying between them.

This clonotype turned up a few times. The chain employs TRBV6-1 and TRBJ2-2; 9 bases match TRBD1. The CDR3 runs 14 residues. Losses at the gene ends were 6 bases for V and 5 bases for J; bases not matched to a gene: 4. Germline assignment: CDR1 MNHNS and CDR2 SASEGT. CDR3 sequence reads: CASRYRGRTGELFF. CDR3 nucleotides: TGTGCCAGCAGATACAGGGGGCGGACCGGGGAGCTGTTTTTT.

The sample holds a few counts of this clonotype. The chain is built from TRBV5-1 and TRBJ2-2; D gene ambiguous. The CDR3 covers 17 residues. The ends were cut back, 0 bases at V and 3 bases at J, with 15 bases in the middle. The V gene's germline CDR1 is SGHRS and CDR2 YFSETQ. Here the CDR3 DNA reads TGCGCCAGCAGCTTGGACGGGTCTACCGCCTACACCGGGGAGCTGTTTTTT. This encodes CASSLDGSTAYTGELFF.

This clonotype was seen more than once but under ten times. The chain has TRBV5-1 and TRBJ2-1; either TRBD1 or TRBD2 may supply D (5 bases each). V lost 4 bases and J lost 4, with 21 bases in between. CDR1 SGHRS and CDR2 YFSETQ come from the germline V gene. The CDR3 sequence is 17 residues long. CDR3 loop: CASSRGGYPLEYNEQFF. CDR3 DNA: TGCGCCAGCAGCCGGGGCGGCTACCCCTTGGAATACAATGAGCAGTTCTTC.

This clonotype was seen at least ten times. The rearrangement joins TRBV28 to TRBJ1-2, with a tentative D call TRBD1 (5 bases). The ends were cut back, 1 base at V and 7 bases at J, with 10 bases in the middle. Germline CDR1 and CDR2: MDHEN and SYDVKM. This CDR3 spans 13 amino acids. The CDR3 region is CASSLLGRAGYTF. CDR3 bases: TGTGCCAGCAGTTTATTGGGCAGGGCTGGCTACACCTTC.

The chain couples TRBV20-1 to TRBJ2-3; D not resolved. V was clipped by 6 bases and J by 0 bases, with 13 bases between them. The CDR3 loop spans 14 amino acids. Germline loops: CDR1 DFQATT, CDR2 SNEGSKA (reference sequence). CDR3 sequence (DNA): TGCAGTGCCCCCCGCGCAGCTAGCACAGATACGCAGTATTTT. Translation: CSAPRAASTDTQYF.

As DNA, the CDR3 is TGTGCCAGCAGCAAAGGGGCTCCCCTAGCCAAAAACATTCAGTACTTC. Its translation: CASSKGAPLAKNIQYF. The chain combines TRBV9 with TRBJ2-4; maybe TRBD1 (5 bases). CDR1 is SGDLS, CDR2 YYNGEE, per germline. The germline V and J ends were trimmed by 4 bases and 0 bases, with 14 bases remaining between them. The CDR3 runs 16 residues.

This clonotype was seen a handful of times. The V gene is TRBV6-2 or TRBV6-3, the J gene TRBJ2-3; D perhaps matches TRBD1 (6 bases). Between the trimmed V and J ends, which lost 7 bases and 1 base, there was a span of 9 bases. Germline loops: CDR1 MNHEY, CDR2 SVGEGT. The CDR3 totals 13 residues. The DNA of the CDR3 is TGTGCCAGCAATGGGGGCGGCACAGATACGCAGTATTTT. Amino acid sequence: CASNGGGTDTQYF.

The chain links TRBV4-1 to TRBJ1-1, with D hard to call. Trimming removed 1 base at V and 8 bases at J, with 17 bases between. The CDR3 covers 15 residues. Looked up from germline, CDR1 is MGHRA and CDR2 is YSYEKL. The CDR3: CASSQVPSRVTEAFF. The CDR3 region has the DNA TGCGCCAGCAGCCAAGTCCCTTCGCGGGTAACCGAAGCTTTCTTT.

The chain employs TRBV12-5 and TRBJ2-5, with D possibly being TRBD1 (6 bases). There are 13 residues in the CDR3. V was trimmed by 3 bases and J by 4 bases, leaving 9 bases between them. The germline gives CDR1 LGHNT, CDR2 FRNRAP. The CDR3 nucleotides read TGTGCTAGTGGTTTTCAGGGGACAGAGACCCAGTACTTC. Translating gives CASGFQGTETQYF.

This clonotype has more than one count but fewer than ten. The chain employs TRBV6-2 or TRBV6-3 and TRBJ2-5, with D perhaps TRBD2 (6 bases). There are 14 residues in the CDR3. Germline CDR1 is MNHEY and CDR2 is SVGEGT. Between the trimmed V and J ends, which lost 8 bases and 0 bases, there was a span of 13 bases. The CDR3 reads CASRVAEYQETQYF. Here the CDR3 DNA reads TGTGCCAGCCGAGTAGCGGAGTACCAAGAGACCCAGTACTTC.